The 10 T cell receptor beta chains below come from one sample, sequenced in a study of cytomegalovirus exposure and HLA in healthy donors. PCR primers comprised 60 Vbeta and 13 Jbeta primers. Some clones are missing from TCRdb's copy, which holds only in-frame ones; the method was immunoSEQ multiplex PCR. The top ten hold roughly 8.3% of the sample, which has 85,000 to 100,000 clones, about nine tenths seen once. The specimen sequenced was PBMCs. These TCRs come from a man aged 25 to 45 in good health and CMV-seropositive.

V and J are TRBV28 and TRBJ2-3, with D possibly being TRBD2 (5 bases). CDR1 and CDR2 from the germline V gene are MDHEN and SYDVKM. The CDR3 is made up of 15 amino acids. Trimming stripped 3 bases from V and 2 bases from J, with 12 bases between. The CDR3 nucleotides read TGTGCCAGCAGTTTGACGGGATTCGTCACAGATACGCAGTATTTT. Translating it yields CASSLTGFVTDTQYF.

J is TRBJ2-1 and V is TRBV30; tentative D call: TRBD1 (6 bases). V was trimmed by 1 base and J by 6 bases, leaving 13 bases between them. Germline V gene lookup returns CDR1 GTSNPN and CDR2 SVGIG (reference sequence). This CDR3 is 14 amino acids long. The CDR3 coding sequence is TGTGCCTGGAGTGATCCAGGGGTACTCAATGAGCAGTTCTTC. It is translated as CAWSDPGVLNEQFF.

The genes are TRBV28 and TRBJ2-1; 11 nucleotides line up with TRBD2. This CDR3 comprises 15 residues. With V trimmed by 7 bases and J by 4 bases, 6 bases remained unmatched. Looked up from germline, CDR1 is MDHEN and CDR2 is SYDVKM. The CDR3 protein is CASISLAGGYNEQFF. CDR3 DNA sequence: TGTGCCAGCATCAGCCTAGCGGGAGGTTACAATGAGCAGTTCTTC. Variable domain in full (rest from reference TRBV28 and TRBJ2-1): DVKVTQSSRYLVKRTGEKVFLECVQDMDHENMFWYRQDPGLGLRLIYFSYDVKMKEKGDIPEGYSVSREKKERFSLILESASTNQTSMYLCASISLAGGYNEQFFGPGTRLTVL.

This chain joins TRBV4-2 and TRBJ1-2; D remains unclear. This CDR3 contains 15 residues. Germline V gene sequence: CDR1 LGHNA, CDR2 YNFKEQ. V was trimmed by 0 bases and J by 7 bases, leaving 15 bases between them. CDR3 bases: TGTGCCAGCAGCCAAGATACGGTGGGGAGTTCTGGCTACACCTTC. Protein sequence: CASSQDTVGSSGYTF.

The rearrangement uses TRBV29-1 and TRBJ2-3, with TRBD1 identical over 8 bases. The CDR3 spans 17 residues. Germline loops: CDR1 SQVTM, CDR2 ANQGSEA. The junction had 12 bases not matched to a gene; V was cut back by 1 base and J by 3 bases. CDR3 region: CSVEAGGRQGWTDTQYF. CDR3 bases: TGCAGCGTTGAAGCCGGGGGACGACAGGGGTGGACAGATACGCAGTATTTT.

The sample holds one count of this clone. The chain employs TRBV28 and TRBJ2-7; 9 bases line up with TRBD2. CDR3 length: 15 residues. Unmatched junction bases numbered 4, after V lost 3 bases and J lost 1 base. CDR1 and CDR2 from the germline V gene are MDHEN and SYDVKM. CDR3 bases: TGTGCCAGCAGTTTTGAGACTAGCGGATCCTACGAGCAGTACTTC. Translated: CASSFETSGSYEQYF.

V is TRBV4-1 and J is TRBJ2-7, with TRBD2 matching over 12 bases. This CDR3 is 17 amino acids long. From germline, CDR1 is MGHRA and CDR2 YSYEKL. V lost 2 bases and J lost 0; bases outside the gene matches: 5. In DNA, the CDR3 is TGCGCCAGCAGCCAACTCCCGACTAGCGGGGGCTCCTACGAGCAGTACTTC. This translates into CASSQLPTSGGSYEQYF.

The chain combines TRBV29-1 with TRBJ1-6, with D possibly matching TRBD1 (6 bases). Trimming left V 7 bases short and J 4 bases short, with 14 bases between. Germline CDR1 reads SQVTM; CDR2 reads ANQGSEA. The CDR3 loop spans 14 amino acids. The CDR3 DNA follows: TGCAGCGCGAGGGAGGGACAATATAATTCACCCCTCCACTTT. Residues: CSAREGQYNSPLHF.

The gene calls are TRBV5-1 and TRBJ2-7, with a tentative D call TRBD1 (6 bases). V was cut by 5 bases and J by 3 bases, with 21 bases left in between. The germline gives CDR1 SGHRS, CDR2 YFSETQ. CDR3 length equals 16 residues. Here the CDR3 DNA reads TGCGCCAGCAGAGATCACGACAGGACCATTAACTACGAGCAGTACTTC. Translated, it gives CASRDHDRTINYEQYF.

The gene calls are TRBV28 and TRBJ2-1, with D possibly matching TRBD1 (5 bases). Between the trimmed V and J ends, which lost 7 bases and 3 bases, there was a span of 16 bases. Germline CDR1 MDHEN, CDR2 SYDVKM. This CDR3 is 15 amino acids long. Here the CDR3 DNA reads TGTGCCAGCATCTCCCGCCAGGGTTTCTACAATGAGCAGTTCTTC. Protein: CASISRQGFYNEQFF.